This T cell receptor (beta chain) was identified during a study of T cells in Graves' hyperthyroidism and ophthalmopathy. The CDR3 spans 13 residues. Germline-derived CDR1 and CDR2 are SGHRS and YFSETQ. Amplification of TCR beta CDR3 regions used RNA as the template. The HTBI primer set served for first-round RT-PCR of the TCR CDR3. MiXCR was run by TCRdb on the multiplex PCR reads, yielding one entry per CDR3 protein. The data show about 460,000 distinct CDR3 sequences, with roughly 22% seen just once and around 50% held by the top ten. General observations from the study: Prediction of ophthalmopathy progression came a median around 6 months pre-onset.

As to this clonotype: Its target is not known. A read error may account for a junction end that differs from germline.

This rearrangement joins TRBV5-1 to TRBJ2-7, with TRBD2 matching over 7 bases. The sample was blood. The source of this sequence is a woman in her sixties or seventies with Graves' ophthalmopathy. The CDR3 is CANSLGGGYEQYF. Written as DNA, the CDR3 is TGCGCCAACAGCCTCGGCGGGGGCTACGAGCAGTACTTC.